Following are 28 T cell receptor beta chains from one sample sequenced in a study of a mutant IDH1 vaccine in newly diagnosed glioma. These receptors have no identified antigens. Assay used: immunoSEQ multiplex PCR; TCRdb lists only in-frame clones, some missing. Here the sample spans around 53,000 clones, roughly 80% being singletons. Sample time point: week 47, end of study. It was 300 ug of mutant IDH1 20-mer peptide that made up each vaccine dose, given with topical imiquimod. This specimen consisted of PBMCs, obtained from a glioma patient whose treatment included an IDH1 peptide vaccine. The receptor set was obtained from a woman younger than 45 with glioma. Some clones in this sample may be carry-over from other donors' samples.

This chain joins TRBV7-6 and TRBJ2-5, with TRBD2 as a possible D gene (6 bases). The CDR3 has 17 residues. Germline-derived CDR1 and CDR2 are SGHVS and FNYEAQ. Trimming stripped 1 base from V and 1 base from J, with 16 bases between. The CDR3 loop is CASSLGLVGIAQETQYF. CDR3 nucleotides: TGTGCCAGCAGCTTAGGACTAGTGGGGATCGCCCAAGAGACCCAGTACTTC.

This clone was counted only a few times. The gene calls are TRBV30 and TRBJ1-1; possible D gene TRBD1, 5 bases. This CDR3 has 12 amino acids. V gave up 2 bases and J gave up 6 bases, with 10 bases separating them. Germline V lookup: CDR1 GTSNPN, CDR2 SVGIG (reference sequence). Written as DNA, the CDR3 is TGTGCCTGGAGTAGGGGCAGTCCTGAAGCTTTCTTT. Protein product: CAWSRGSPEAFF. Full variable domain (outside the CDR3, taken from reference TRBV30 and TRBJ1-1): SQTIHQWPATLVQPVGSPLSLECTVEGTSNPNLYWYRQAAGRGLQLLFYSVGIGQISSEVPQNLSASRPQDRQFILSSKKLLLSDSGFYLCAWSRGSPEAFFGQGTRLTVV.

V gene TRBV27 combines with J gene TRBJ1-1; D not certain. V was cut by 3 bases and J by 8 bases, with 13 bases left in between. CDR3 size: 13 residues. Germline V lookup: CDR1 MNHEY, CDR2 SMNVEV (reference sequence). The CDR3 here is CASSFDRGREAFF. In DNA form, the CDR3 reads TGTGCCAGCAGTTTTGATCGGGGAAGGGAAGCTTTCTTT.

This sequence joins TRBV7-9 and TRBJ1-2, with a possible D match to TRBD1 (5 bases). The ends were cut back, 2 bases at V and 0 bases at J, with 7 bases in the middle. Looked up from germline, CDR1 is SEHNR and CDR2 is FQNEAQ (reference sequence). The CDR3 runs 14 residues. CDR3 loop: CASSLRGANYGYTF. The CDR3 coding sequence is TGTGCCAGCAGCTTAAGGGGAGCTAACTATGGCTACACCTTC.

The genes are TRBV2 and TRBJ1-3, with TRBD1 as a possible D gene (6 bases). Looked up from germline, CDR1 is SNHLY and CDR2 is FYNNEI. The V end was cut by 6 bases, the J end by 4 bases, with 25 bases between. The CDR3 extends over 18 amino acids. The CDR3 spells CASSLTPLTGPAGNTIYF. CDR3 DNA sequence: TGTGCCAGCAGCCTTACCCCCCTAACAGGGCCGGCAGGAAACACCATATATTTT.

The chain combines TRBV7-2 with TRBJ1-5, with D unclear. V was shortened by 9 bases and J by 6 bases, with 12 bases between the two germline ends. The germline gives CDR1 SGHTA, CDR2 FQGNSA. The CDR3 totals 12 residues. DNA for the CDR3: TGTGCCAGTGGGATGCGGGGTCAGCCCCAGCATTTT. This gives the protein CASGMRGQPQHF.

This clone turned up a few times. The rearrangement links TRBV7-2 to TRBJ1-4; weak D call: TRBD1 (5 bases). This CDR3 is built from 15 residues. Germline loops: CDR1 SGHTA, CDR2 FQGNSA. With 7 bases removed from V and 8 bases from J, the gap between germline ends came to 20 bases. CDR3 sequence reads: CASTNMGGFGEKLFF. In DNA form, the CDR3 reads TGTGCCAGCACTAATATGGGGGGGTTTGGGGAAAAACTGTTTTTT.

The rearrangement links TRBV6-5 to TRBJ1-2; no clear D gene. Germline CDR1 MNHEY, CDR2 SVGAGI. Trimming pared 5 bases from V and 2 bases from J, leaving 15 bases between. The CDR3 covers 15 residues. CDR3 loop: CASSRRGGLNYGYTF. The CDR3 DNA follows: TGTGCCAGCAGTAGGCGGGGAGGCTTAAACTATGGCTACACCTTC.

This chain connects TRBV20-1 to TRBJ2-7; D remains ambiguous. The V end lost 1 base, the J end lost 4 bases, and 5 bases lay between the germline ends. Germline V lookup: CDR1 DFQATT, CDR2 SNEGSKA (reference sequence). The CDR3 contains 11 residues. The CDR3 DNA reads TGCAGTGCTAGAGTAGTGTACGAGCAGTACTTC. Its translation is CSARVVYEQYF.

The V and J genes are TRBV11-2 and TRBJ1-1; D unresolved. The CDR3 consists of 12 residues. V shed 3 bases and J shed 9 bases, with 11 bases lying between them. Germline loops: CDR1 SGHAT, CDR2 FQNNGV. The CDR3 sequence: CASSFDSNQAFF. The CDR3 nucleotides read TGTGCCAGCAGCTTTGACTCAAACCAAGCTTTCTTT.

This rearrangement joins TRBV27 to TRBJ1-1, with 11 bases matching TRBD1. CDR1 and CDR2 (germline): MNHEY, SMNVEV (reference sequence). J was trimmed by 10 bases and V by 5 bases; bases with no gene match: 12. There are 15 residues in the CDR3. The CDR3 bases are TGTGCCAGCAGTCCGAACCCGGGACAGGGGGTTTTAGCTTTCTTT. Protein: CASSPNPGQGVLAFF.

The rearrangement joins TRBV6-6 to TRBJ2-7; D gene ambiguous. Trimming took off 5 bases at V and 2 bases at J, with 4 bases between the two ends. This CDR3 has 11 amino acids. Germline CDR1 and CDR2: MNHNY and SVGAGI (reference sequence). The CDR3 sequence is CASSPAYEQYF. The CDR3 nucleotides read TGTGCCAGCAGTCCCGCCTACGAGCAGTACTTC.

The chain has TRBV6-5 and TRBJ2-7; D might be TRBD2 (5 bases). Trimming removed 5 bases at V and 9 bases at J, with 20 bases between. In germline, CDR1 is MNHEY, CDR2 SVGAGI. This CDR3 contains 14 residues. The CDR3 DNA follows: TGTGCCAGCAGTCGGGGAAAGAGGCTAGACGGGCAGTACTTC. It codes for CASSRGKRLDGQYF.

V is TRBV6-6 and J is TRBJ2-1; D gene uncertain. The CDR3 is 14 amino acids. The V gene lost 2 bases and the J gene lost 7 bases, with 12 bases spanning the gap. The V gene's germline CDR1 is MNHNY and CDR2 SVGAGI (reference sequence). CDR3 nucleotides: TGTGCCAGCAGTTACCGAGAGTTGCGAAATGAGCAGTTCTTC. The encoded protein is CASSYRELRNEQFF.

The chain uses TRBV11-2 and TRBJ2-3; D unclear. The V end was cut by 0 bases, the J end by 3 bases, with 7 bases between. CDR3 length: 14 residues. CDR1 is SGHAT, CDR2 FQNNGV, per germline. CDR3 amino acids: CASSLEVQTDTQYF. The CDR3 DNA sequence: TGTGCCAGCAGCTTAGAAGTCCAAACAGATACGCAGTATTTT.

The chain uses TRBV25-1 and TRBJ2-1, with TRBD2 matching 9 bases. Germline CDR1 and CDR2: MGHDK and SYGVNS. The ends lost 4 bases at V and 4 bases at J; junction bases unmatched: 8. There are 16 residues in the CDR3. CDR3 in DNA: TGTGCCAGCAGTGGCGGCGGGACTAGCAAATACAATGAGCAGTTCTTC. Amino acid sequence: CASSGGGTSKYNEQFF.

V and J are TRBV10-3 and TRBJ1-2, with D possibly being TRBD1 (5 bases). Between the trimmed V and J ends, which lost 0 bases and 8 bases, there was a span of 13 bases. Per germline, CDR1 ENHRY and CDR2 SYGVKD. The CDR3 extends over 14 amino acids. DNA of the CDR3: TGTGCCATCAGTGAGTCTATCCAGGGTGGCGGCTACACCTTC. Protein product: CAISESIQGGGYTF.

V usage is TRBV7-9 and J usage is TRBJ2-5; 8 bases match TRBD1. The CDR3 is 15 residues long. J was trimmed by 5 bases and V by 5 bases; bases with no gene match: 10. Germline CDR1 and CDR2: SEHNR and FQNEAQ (reference sequence). For the CDR3, the DNA is TGTGCCAGCAGCCCTGTACCGGACAGGGCGGAGACCCAGTACTTC. It translates to CASSPVPDRAETQYF.

Written as DNA, the CDR3 is TGTGCCAGTAGTAGCCGGGACACCTCTTCTCGTCAGCCCCAGCATTTT. This gives the protein CASSSRDTSSRQPQHF. This rearrangement joins TRBV19 to TRBJ1-5; D is perhaps TRBD1 (6 bases). Germline CDR1 is LNHDA and CDR2 is SQIVND (reference sequence). Trimming cost V 4 bases and J 6 bases, with 19 bases left between them. The CDR3 length is 16 residues. Looking up the rest from reference TRBV19 and TRBJ1-5 gives the full variable domain: DGGITQSPKYLFRKEGQNVTLSCEQNLNHDAMYWYRQDPGQGLRLIYYSQIVNDFQKGDIAEGYSVSREKKESFPLTVTSAQKNPTAFYLCASSSRDTSSRQPQHFGDGTRLSIL.

This clone was counted a single time. V is TRBV6-1 and J is TRBJ1-5; 9 bases are shared with TRBD1. CDR3 length equals 15 residues. Looked up from germline, CDR1 is MNHNS and CDR2 is SASEGT. The ends lost 0 bases at V and 7 bases at J; junction bases unmatched: 4. CDR3 amino acids: CASSEAWTGVQPQHF. CDR3 bases: TGTGCCAGCAGTGAAGCTTGGACAGGGGTGCAGCCCCAGCATTTT.

V usage is TRBV18 and J usage is TRBJ1-1; TRBD1 matches at 8 bases. V shed 2 bases and J 9 bases; nucleotides not matched to a gene: 8. The CDR3 sequence is 14 residues long. Germline lookup yields CDR1 KGHSH and CDR2 LQKENI. CDR3 region: CASSPSGQVTQAFF. DNA for the CDR3: TGTGCCAGCTCACCATCGGGACAGGTGACCCAAGCTTTCTTT. Full variable domain (missing parts from reference TRBV18 and TRBJ1-1): NAGVMQNPRHLVRRRGQEARLRCSPMKGHSHVYWYRQLPEEGLKFMVYLQKENIIDESGMPKERFSAEFPKEGPSILRIQQVVRGDSAAYFCASSPSGQVTQAFFGQGTRLTVV.

The J gene is TRBJ1-1, the V gene TRBV10-1; tentative D call: TRBD1 (5 bases). This CDR3 region has 13 residues. In germline, CDR1 is WNHNN, CDR2 SYGVQD (reference sequence). V lost 2 bases and J 3 bases, leaving 7 bases between the germline ends. The CDR3 protein is CASSERGDTEAFF. The CDR3 DNA reads as TGCGCCAGCAGTGAGAGAGGGGACACTGAAGCTTTCTTT.

This clone was seen a few times. The chain couples TRBV14 to TRBJ1-2; maybe TRBD1 (6 bases). V was clipped by 4 bases and J by 3 bases, with 12 bases between them. This CDR3 has 14 residues. Germline-derived CDR1 and CDR2 are SGHDN and FVKESK. CDR3 sequence reads: CASSPLAGDYGYTF. The CDR3 nucleotides read TGTGCCAGCAGCCCTTTGGCAGGGGACTATGGCTACACCTTC.

V usage is TRBV2 and J usage is TRBJ2-1, with a tentative D call TRBD1 (5 bases). Trimming shortened V by 11 bases and J by 4 bases, and 18 bases separated the two germline ends. There are 14 residues in the CDR3. The germline gives CDR1 SNHLY, CDR2 FYNNEI. CDR3 in amino acids: CAARRDGAYNEQFF. The DNA for the CDR3 is TGTGCCGCGCGAAGGGATGGGGCATACAATGAGCAGTTCTTC.

The chain carries TRBV18 and TRBJ2-7, with TRBD2 identical over 8 bases. This CDR3 contains 14 residues. CDR1 is KGHSH, CDR2 LQKENI, per germline. V lost 0 bases and J lost 4; bases outside the gene matches: 2. As DNA, the CDR3 is TGTGCCAGCTCACCACCCAGCGGGAGTTACGAGCAGTACTTC. Translated: CASSPPSGSYEQYF.

The chain employs TRBV9 and TRBJ1-5, with D possibly matching TRBD1 (5 bases). This CDR3 spans 13 amino acids. V was pared by 0 bases and J by 4 bases, with 5 bases between. Germline V gene data show CDR1 as SGDLS and CDR2 as YYNGEE. The CDR3, as DNA: TGTGCCAGCAGCGTAGACAGGAATCAGCCCCAGCATTTT. It codes for CASSVDRNQPQHF.

The chain has TRBV7-9 and TRBJ2-2; 10 bases line up with TRBD2. The ends lost 3 bases at V and 0 bases at J; junction bases unmatched: 4. The CDR3 runs to 17 residues. Germline lookup yields CDR1 SEHNR and CDR2 FQNEAQ (reference sequence). In DNA form, the CDR3 reads TGTGCCAGCAGCTTCCCCACTAGCGGGGCGAACACCGGGGAGCTGTTTTTT. This sequence encodes CASSFPTSGANTGELFF. Looking up the rest from reference TRBV7-9 and TRBJ2-2 gives the full variable domain: DTGVSQNPRHKITKRGQNVTFRCDPISEHNRLYWYRQTLGQGPEFLTYFQNEAQLEKSRLLSDRFSAERPKGSFSTLEIQRTEQGDSAMYLCASSFPTSGANTGELFFGEGSRLTVL.

This clone was observed a few times. V gene TRBV5-1 combines with J gene TRBJ1-1, with 9 bases fitting TRBD1. Germline V gives CDR1 SGHRS, CDR2 YFSETQ. This CDR3 is 14 amino acids long. After removal of 5 bases from V and 4 bases from J, the junction contained 6 bases not matched to a gene. The CDR3 protein is CASRKETGGTEAFF. DNA of the CDR3: TGCGCCAGCAGAAAAGAGACAGGGGGCACTGAAGCTTTCTTT. The full variable domain, its missing parts supplied by reference TRBV5-1 and TRBJ1-1, is KAGVTQTPRYLIKTRGQQVTLSCSPISGHRSVSWYQQTPGQGLQFLFEYFSETQRNKGNFPGRFSGRQFSNSRSEMNVSTLELGDSALYLCASRKETGGTEAFFGQGTRLTVV.